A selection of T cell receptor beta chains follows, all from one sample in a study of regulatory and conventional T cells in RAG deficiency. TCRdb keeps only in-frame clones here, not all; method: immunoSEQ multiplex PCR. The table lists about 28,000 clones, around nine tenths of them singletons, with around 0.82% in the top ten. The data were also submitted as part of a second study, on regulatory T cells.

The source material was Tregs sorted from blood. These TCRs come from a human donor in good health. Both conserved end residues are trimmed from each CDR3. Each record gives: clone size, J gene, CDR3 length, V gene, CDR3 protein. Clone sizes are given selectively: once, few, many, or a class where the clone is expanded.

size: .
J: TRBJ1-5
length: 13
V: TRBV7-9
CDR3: ASSSGAPSGQPQH

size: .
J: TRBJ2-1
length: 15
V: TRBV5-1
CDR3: ASSLVASWSSYNEQF

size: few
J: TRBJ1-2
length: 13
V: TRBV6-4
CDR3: ASLPRAGANYGYT

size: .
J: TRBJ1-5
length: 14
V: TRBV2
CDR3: ASTPWDFDLNQPQH

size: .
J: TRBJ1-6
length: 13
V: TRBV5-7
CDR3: ASSFRGTGDSPLH

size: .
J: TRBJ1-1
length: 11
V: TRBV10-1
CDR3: ASSSGRGTEAF

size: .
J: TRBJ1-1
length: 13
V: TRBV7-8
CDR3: ASTQQPTRNTEAF

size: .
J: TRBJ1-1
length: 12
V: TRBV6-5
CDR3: ASSRHNRDAQAF

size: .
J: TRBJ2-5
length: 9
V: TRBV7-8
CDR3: ASRSRETQY

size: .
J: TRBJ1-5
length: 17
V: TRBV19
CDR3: ASSIPPGDVLYSNQPQH

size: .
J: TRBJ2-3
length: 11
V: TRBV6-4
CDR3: ASSNRPSDTQY

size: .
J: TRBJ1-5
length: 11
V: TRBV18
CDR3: ASSLNEGQPQH

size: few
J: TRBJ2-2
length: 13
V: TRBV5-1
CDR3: ASSSGTGYTGELF

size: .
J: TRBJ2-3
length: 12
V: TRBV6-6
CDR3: ASSWGGRTDTQY

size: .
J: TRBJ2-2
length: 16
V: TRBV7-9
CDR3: ASSSSGRGHLNTGELF

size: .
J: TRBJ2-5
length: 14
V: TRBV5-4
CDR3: ASSSGAGGLQETQY

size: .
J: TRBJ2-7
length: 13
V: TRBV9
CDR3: ASSALGGPLYEQY

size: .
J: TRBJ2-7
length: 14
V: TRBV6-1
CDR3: ASSERTLAGSYEQY

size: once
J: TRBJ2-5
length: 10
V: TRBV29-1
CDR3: SVSAGGSTQY

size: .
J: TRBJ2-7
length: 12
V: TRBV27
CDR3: ASRTGGGSYEQY

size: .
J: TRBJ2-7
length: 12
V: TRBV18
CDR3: ASSLDRSSYEQY

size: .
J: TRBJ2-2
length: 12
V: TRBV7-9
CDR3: ASSLGHTGGELF

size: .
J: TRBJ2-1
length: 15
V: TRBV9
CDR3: ASSVISGTGGINEQF

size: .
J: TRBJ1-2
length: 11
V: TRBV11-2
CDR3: ASSRQGPRGYT

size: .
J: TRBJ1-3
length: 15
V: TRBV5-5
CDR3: ASSWVARAQSGNTIY

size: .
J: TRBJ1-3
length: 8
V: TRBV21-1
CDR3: AWPGNTIY

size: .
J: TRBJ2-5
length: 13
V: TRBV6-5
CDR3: ASSTGGREPETQY

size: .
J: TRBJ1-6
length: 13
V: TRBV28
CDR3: ASSNPRGKNSPLH

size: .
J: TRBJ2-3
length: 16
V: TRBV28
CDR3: ASSLGLAGGPITDTQY

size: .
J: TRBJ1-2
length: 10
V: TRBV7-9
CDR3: ASSFDMYGYT

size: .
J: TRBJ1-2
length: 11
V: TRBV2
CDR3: ASSAGDLLDYT

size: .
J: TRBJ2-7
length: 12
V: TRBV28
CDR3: ASRFGGATSEQY

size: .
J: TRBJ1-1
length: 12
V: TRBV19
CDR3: ASRGGRVNTEAF

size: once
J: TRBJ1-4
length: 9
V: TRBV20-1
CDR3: SATRTGLLF

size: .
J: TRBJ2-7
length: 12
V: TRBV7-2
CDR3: ASSYKLLGGEQY

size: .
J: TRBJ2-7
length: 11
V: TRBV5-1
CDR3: ASSSGASYEQY

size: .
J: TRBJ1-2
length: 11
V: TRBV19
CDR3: ASRQGSNYGYT

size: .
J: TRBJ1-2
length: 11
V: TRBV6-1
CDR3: ASRTVGFYGYT

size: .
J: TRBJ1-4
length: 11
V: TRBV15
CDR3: ATSRAPNEKLF

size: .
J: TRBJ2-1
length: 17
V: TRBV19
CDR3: ASSPRLAGGPRSHNEQF

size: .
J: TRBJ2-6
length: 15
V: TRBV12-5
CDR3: ASGLRGASSGANVLT

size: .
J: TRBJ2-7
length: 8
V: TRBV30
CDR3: AEKDYEQY

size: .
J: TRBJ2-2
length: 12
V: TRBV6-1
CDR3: ASSELLGTGELF

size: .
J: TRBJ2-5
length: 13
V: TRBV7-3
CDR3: ASSGGQEYGETQY

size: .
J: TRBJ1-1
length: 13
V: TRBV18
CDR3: ASSPERLGNTEAF

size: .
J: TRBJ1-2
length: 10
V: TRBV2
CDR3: AGGAGNYGYT

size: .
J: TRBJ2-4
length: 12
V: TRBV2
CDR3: ASSAGTAKNIQY

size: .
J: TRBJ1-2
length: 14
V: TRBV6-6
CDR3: ASSGRGTGDNYGYT

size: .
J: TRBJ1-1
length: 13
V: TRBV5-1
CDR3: ASSLQGSLNTEAF

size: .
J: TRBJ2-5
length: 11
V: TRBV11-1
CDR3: ASSTTGAETQY

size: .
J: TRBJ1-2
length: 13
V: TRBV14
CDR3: ASSHPQKTGLGYT

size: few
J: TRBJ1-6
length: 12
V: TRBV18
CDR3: ASSPQVRDSPLH

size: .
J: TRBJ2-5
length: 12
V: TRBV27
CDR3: ASRVGPGTRTQY

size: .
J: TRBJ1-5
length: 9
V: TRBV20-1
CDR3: SARGSGPQH

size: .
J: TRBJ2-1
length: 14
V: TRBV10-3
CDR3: AISSSGGVTYNEQF